This TCR beta chain originates from a study of blood T cell repertoires in COVID-19. On the study more broadly: From the United States, Italy and Spain came samples of acute and convalescent COVID-19. The cDNA or gDNA used as material had been derived from T cells, B-cell-depleted T cells, or PBMCs.

The participants were between roughly 18 and 90 years old and came from about two dozen US areas. This CDR3 contains 16 residues. CDR1 LGHDT and CDR2 YNNKEL come from the germline V gene (reference sequence). The V gene end was trimmed by 3 bases and the J gene end by 5 bases; junction bases not matched to a gene: 9. Repertoires were generated with immunoSEQ multiplex PCR, while TCRdb's copy carries only in-frame clones and drops some. The data show roughly 330,000 clones, 70% to 90% seen once. This clone showed up just once. This TCR derives from a woman in her twenties or thirties who had recovered from COVID-19. Sequencing used PBMCs or T cells enriched from blood (not recorded which). The rearrangement links TRBV3-1 (or the pseudogene TRBV3-2) to TRBJ2-2; 7 positions agree with TRBD1. This CDR3 reads CASSHWKGAGTGELFF. The CDR3 DNA sequence: TGTGCCAGCAGCCACTGGAAGGGGGCAGGAACCGGGGAGCTGTTTTTT.